This T cell receptor beta chain comes out of a study of blood T cell repertoires in COVID-19. Profiled with immunoSEQ multiplex PCR; TCRdb holds only in-frame clones, not every one. Of about 85,000 clones listed, about 91% are singletons. Germline lookup yields CDR1 SNHLY and CDR2 FYNNEI. This CDR3 has 14 amino acids. V was cut by 5 bases and J by 5 bases, with 15 bases left in between. The rearrangement links TRBV2 to TRBJ1-1; D possibly corresponds to TRBD1 (6 bases). Sequenced input: peripheral blood. The clonotype comes from a human donor with active COVID-19. The donor label of this sample is uncertain. The CDR3 spells CASSPEGEGTEAFF. The CDR3 DNA reads as TGTGCCAGCAGTCCAGAGGGGGAAGGGACTGAAGCTTTCTTT.